Described below is a single T cell receptor beta chain sequence and its context. Antigen specificity is unknown. This sample was included in a study of cytomegalovirus exposure and HLA in healthy donors. Study-level points and caveats: Available immune exposure information was restricted to CMV serostatus only. In the analysis, some V segments, TRBV6-2 and TRBV6-3 included, were excluded as indistinguishable.

V lost 0 bases and J 6 bases, leaving 9 bases between the germline ends. Germline V CDR1 and CDR2: SEHNR, FQNEAQ (reference sequence). This CDR3 contains 14 residues. Primers: 60 Vbeta forward and 13 Jbeta reverse. Repertoires were generated with immunoSEQ multiplex PCR, while TCRdb's copy carries only in-frame clones and drops some. The sample consists of about 110,000 clones, around 70% of them appearing once. This chain joins TRBV7-9 and TRBJ1-5, with D possibly TRBD1 on 5 matching bases. Sequenced: PBMCs. The TCR comes from a man between 25 and 39 years old in good health and CMV-seropositive. CDR3 region: CASSLAEGAQPQHF. In nucleotides, the CDR3 is TGTGCCAGCAGCTTAGCGGAAGGGGCTCAGCCCCAGCATTTT.